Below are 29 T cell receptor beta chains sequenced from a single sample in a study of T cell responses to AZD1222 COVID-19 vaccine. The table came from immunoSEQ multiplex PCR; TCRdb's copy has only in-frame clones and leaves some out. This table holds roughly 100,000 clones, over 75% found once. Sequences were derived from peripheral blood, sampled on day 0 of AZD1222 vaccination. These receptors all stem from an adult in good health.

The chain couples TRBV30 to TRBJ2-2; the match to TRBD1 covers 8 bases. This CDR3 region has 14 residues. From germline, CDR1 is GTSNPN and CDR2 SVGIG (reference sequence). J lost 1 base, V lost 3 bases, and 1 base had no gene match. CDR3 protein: CAWSGTGNTGELFF. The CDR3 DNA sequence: TGTGCCTGGAGCGGGACAGGGAACACCGGGGAGCTGTTTTTT. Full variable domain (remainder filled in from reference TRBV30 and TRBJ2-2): SQTIHQWPATLVQPVGSPLSLECTVEGTSNPNLYWYRQAAGRGLQLLFYSVGIGQISSEVPQNLSASRPQDRQFILSSKKLLLSDSGFYLCAWSGTGNTGELFFGEGSRLTVL.

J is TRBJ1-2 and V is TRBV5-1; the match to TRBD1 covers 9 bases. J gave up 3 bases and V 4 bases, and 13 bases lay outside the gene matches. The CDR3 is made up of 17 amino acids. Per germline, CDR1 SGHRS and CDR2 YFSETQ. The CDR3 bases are TGCGCCAGCAGCATCAAACAGGGGGCCGTCTCCGACTATGGCTACACCTTC. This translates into CASSIKQGAVSDYGYTF.

In DNA, the CDR3 is TGTGCCACCAGTGGGGGGACCAATGAGCAGTTCTTC. Translation: CATSGGTNEQFF. The chain couples TRBV24-1 to TRBJ2-1; D might be TRBD1 or TRBD2, each matching 5 bases. Germline V gene sequence: CDR1 KGHDR, CDR2 SFDVKD. The CDR3 is 12 residues long. V was shortened by 5 bases and J by 6 bases, with 7 bases between the two germline ends.

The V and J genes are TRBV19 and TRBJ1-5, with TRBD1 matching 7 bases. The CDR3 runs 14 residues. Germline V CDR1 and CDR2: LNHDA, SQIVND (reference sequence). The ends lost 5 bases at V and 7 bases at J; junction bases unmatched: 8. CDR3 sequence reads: CASSLQGNNQPQHF. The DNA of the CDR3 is TGTGCCAGTAGTCTACAGGGGAACAACCAGCCCCAGCATTTT.

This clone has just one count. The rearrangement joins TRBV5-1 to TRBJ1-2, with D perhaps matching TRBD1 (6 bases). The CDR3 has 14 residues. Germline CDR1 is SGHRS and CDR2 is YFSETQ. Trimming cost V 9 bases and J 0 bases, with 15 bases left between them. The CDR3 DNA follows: TGCGCCACCACGGAGGGGGGGACTAACTATGGCTACACCTTC. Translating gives CATTEGGTNYGYTF.

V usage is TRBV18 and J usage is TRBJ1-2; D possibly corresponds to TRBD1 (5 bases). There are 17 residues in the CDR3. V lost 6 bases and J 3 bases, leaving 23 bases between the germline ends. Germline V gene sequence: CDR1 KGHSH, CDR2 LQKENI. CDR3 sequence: CASSAGTLTQVHYGYTF. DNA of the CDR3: TGTGCCAGCTCCGCCGGGACTTTGACACAGGTTCACTATGGCTACACCTTC.

The CDR3 spells CASSAGTGRTGGNTIYF. The CDR3 DNA reads as TGTGCCAGCAGCGCCGGGACAGGGAGAACGGGAGGAAACACCATATATTTT. The J gene is TRBJ1-3, the V gene TRBV9; TRBD1 agrees at 9 bases. The CDR3 totals 17 residues. The ends lost 3 bases at V and 4 bases at J; junction bases unmatched: 11. CDR1 and CDR2 from the germline V gene are SGDLS and YYNGEE.

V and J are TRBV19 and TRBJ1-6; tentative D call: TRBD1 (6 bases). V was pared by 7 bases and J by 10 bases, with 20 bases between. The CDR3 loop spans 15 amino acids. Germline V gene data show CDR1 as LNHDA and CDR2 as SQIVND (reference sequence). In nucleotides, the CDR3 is TGTGCCAGTATGAGTATTCAGGGGAATGACTCACCCCTCCACTTT. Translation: CASMSIQGNDSPLHF.

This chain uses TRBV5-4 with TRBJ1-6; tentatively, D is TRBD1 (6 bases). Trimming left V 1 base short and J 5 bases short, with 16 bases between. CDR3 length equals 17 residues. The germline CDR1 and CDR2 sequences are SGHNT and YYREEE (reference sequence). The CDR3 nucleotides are TGTGCCAGCAGCTTGTATCTCGACAGGAGGGATAATTCACCCCTCCACTTT. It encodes CASSLYLDRRDNSPLHF. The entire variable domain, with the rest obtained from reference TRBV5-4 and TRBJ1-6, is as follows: ETGVTQSPTHLIKTRGQQVTLRCSSQSGHNTVSWYQQALGQGPQFIFQYYREEENGRGNFPPRFSGLQFPNYSSELNVNALELDDSALYLCASSLYLDRRDNSPLHFGNGTRLTVT.

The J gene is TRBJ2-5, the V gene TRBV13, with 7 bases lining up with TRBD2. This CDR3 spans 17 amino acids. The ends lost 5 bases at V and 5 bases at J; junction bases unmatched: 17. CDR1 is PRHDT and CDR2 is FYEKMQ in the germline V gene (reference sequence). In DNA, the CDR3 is TGTGCCAGCAGCACGCTCTGGACTAGTCGGGAAAAGGAGACCCAGTACTTC. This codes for CASSTLWTSREKETQYF.

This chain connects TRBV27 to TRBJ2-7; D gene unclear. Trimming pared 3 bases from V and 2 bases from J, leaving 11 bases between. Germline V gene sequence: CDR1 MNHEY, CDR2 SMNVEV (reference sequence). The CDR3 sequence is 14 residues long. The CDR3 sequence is CASSFPPNPYEQYF. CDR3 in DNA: TGTGCCAGCAGTTTCCCCCCCAATCCCTACGAGCAGTACTTC.

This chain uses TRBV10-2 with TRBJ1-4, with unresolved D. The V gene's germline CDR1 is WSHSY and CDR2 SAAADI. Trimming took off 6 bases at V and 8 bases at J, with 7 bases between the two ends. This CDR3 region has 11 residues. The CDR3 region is CASRVNEKLFF. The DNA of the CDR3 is TGCGCCAGCAGGGTGAACGAAAAACTGTTTTTT.

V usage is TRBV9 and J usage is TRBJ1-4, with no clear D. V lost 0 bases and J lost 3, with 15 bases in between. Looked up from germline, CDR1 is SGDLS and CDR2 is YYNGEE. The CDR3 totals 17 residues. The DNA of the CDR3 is TGTGCCAGCAGCGTAGGGGTAGGAGGAATACCTAATGAAAAACTGTTTTTT. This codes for CASSVGVGGIPNEKLFF.

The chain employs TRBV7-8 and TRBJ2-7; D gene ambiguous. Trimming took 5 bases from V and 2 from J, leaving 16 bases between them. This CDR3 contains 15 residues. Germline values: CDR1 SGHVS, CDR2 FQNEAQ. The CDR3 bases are TGTGCCAGCAGCCCCCGACAAGGGTTCACCTACGAGCAGTACTTC. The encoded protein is CASSPRQGFTYEQYF.

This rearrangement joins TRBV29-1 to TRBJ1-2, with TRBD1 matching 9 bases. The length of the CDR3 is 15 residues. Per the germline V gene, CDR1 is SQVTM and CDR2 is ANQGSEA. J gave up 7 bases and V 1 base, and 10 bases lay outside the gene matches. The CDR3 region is CSVEVLPGQGTGYTF. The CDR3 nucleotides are TGCAGCGTTGAAGTCCTCCCGGGACAGGGTACTGGCTACACCTTC.

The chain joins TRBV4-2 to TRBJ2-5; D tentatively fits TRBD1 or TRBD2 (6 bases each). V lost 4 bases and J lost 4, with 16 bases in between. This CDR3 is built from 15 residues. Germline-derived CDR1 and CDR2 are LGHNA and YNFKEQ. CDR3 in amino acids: CASSPLGGPGETQYF. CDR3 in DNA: TGTGCCAGCAGCCCCCTAGGGGGGCCGGGAGAGACCCAGTACTTC.

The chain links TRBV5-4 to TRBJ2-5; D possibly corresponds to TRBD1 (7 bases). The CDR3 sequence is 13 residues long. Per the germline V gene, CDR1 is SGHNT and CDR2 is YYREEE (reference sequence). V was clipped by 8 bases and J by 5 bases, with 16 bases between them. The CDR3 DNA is TGTGCCAGTAGGACAGGAGGGATGGAGACCCAGTACTTC. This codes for CASRTGGMETQYF.

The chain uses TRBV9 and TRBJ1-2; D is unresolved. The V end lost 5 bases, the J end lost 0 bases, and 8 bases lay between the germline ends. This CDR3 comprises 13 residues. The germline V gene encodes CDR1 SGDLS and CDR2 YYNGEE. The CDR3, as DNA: TGTGCCAGCAGTAACGGCCCTAACTATGGCTACACCTTC. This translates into CASSNGPNYGYTF.

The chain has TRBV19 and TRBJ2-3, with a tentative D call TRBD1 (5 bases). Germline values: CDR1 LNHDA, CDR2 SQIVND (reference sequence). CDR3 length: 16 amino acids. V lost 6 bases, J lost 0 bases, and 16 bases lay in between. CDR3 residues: CASSQTPQGSTDTQYF. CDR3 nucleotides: TGTGCCAGTAGCCAAACACCTCAGGGTAGCACAGATACGCAGTATTTT.

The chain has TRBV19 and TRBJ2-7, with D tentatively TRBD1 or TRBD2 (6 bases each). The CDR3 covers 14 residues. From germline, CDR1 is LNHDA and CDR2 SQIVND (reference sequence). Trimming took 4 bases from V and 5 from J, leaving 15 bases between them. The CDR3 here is CASSKRMGGHEQYF. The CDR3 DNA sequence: TGTGCCAGTAGTAAAAGGATGGGGGGCCACGAGCAGTACTTC.

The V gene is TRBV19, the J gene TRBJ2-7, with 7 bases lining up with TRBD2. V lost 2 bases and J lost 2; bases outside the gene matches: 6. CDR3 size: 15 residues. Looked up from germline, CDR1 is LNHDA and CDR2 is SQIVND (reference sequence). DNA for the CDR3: TGTGCCAGTAGTATAACGGGAGGAGGTACCTACGAGCAGTACTTC. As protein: CASSITGGGTYEQYF.

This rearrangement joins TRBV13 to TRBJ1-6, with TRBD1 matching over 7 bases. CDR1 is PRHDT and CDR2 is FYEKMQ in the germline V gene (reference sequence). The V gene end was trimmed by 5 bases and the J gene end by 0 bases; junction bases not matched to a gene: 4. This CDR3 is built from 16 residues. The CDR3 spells CASSERQGSYNSPLHF. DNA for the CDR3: TGTGCCAGCAGCGAACGACAGGGCTCCTATAATTCACCCCTCCACTTT. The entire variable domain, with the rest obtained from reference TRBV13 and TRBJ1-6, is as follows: AAGVIQSPRHLIKEKRETATLKCYPIPRHDTVYWYQQGPGQDPQFLISFYEKMQSDKGSIPDRFSAQQFSDYHSELNMSSLELGDSALYFCASSERQGSYNSPLHFGNGTRLTVT.

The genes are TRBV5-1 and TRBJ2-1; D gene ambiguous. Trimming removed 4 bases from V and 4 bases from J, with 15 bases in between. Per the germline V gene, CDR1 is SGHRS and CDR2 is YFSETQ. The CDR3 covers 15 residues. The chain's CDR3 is CASSIHEDGYNEQFF. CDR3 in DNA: TGCGCCAGCAGCATTCACGAGGACGGTTACAATGAGCAGTTCTTC.

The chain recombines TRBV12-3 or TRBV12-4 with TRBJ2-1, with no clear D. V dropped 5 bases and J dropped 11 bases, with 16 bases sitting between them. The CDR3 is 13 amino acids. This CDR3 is CASSTTQTEKQFF. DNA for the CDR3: TGTGCCAGCAGTACAACGCAGACTGAGAAGCAGTTCTTC.

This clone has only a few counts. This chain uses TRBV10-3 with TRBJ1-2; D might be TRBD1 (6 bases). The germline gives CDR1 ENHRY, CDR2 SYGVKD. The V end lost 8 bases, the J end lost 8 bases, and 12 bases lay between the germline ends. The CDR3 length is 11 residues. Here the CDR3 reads CAIGGGVGYTF. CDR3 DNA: TGTGCCATCGGAGGGGGTGTAGGCTACACCTTC.

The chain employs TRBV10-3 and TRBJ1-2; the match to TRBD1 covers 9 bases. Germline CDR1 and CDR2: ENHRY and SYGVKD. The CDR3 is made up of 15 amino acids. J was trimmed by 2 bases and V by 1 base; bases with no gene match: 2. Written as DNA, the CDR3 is TGTGCCATCAGTGAGTTTACAGGGGGCAACTATGGCTACACCTTC. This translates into CAISEFTGGNYGYTF.

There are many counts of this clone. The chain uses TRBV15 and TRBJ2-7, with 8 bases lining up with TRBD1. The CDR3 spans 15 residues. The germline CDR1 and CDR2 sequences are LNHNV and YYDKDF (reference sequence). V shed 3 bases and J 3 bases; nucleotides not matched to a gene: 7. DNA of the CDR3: TGTGCCACCAGCAGCGCAGGGGGCGAGTACTACGAGCAGTACTTC. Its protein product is CATSSAGGEYYEQYF.

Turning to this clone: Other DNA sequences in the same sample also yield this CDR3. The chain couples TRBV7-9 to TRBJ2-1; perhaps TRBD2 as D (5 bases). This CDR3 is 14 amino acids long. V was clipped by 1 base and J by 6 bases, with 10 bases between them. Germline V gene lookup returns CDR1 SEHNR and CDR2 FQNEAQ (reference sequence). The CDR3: CASSLGLAGNEQFF. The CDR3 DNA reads TGTGCCAGCAGCTTAGGGCTAGCTGGCAATGAGCAGTTCTTC. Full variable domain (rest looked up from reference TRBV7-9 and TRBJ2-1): DTGVSQNPRHKITKRGQNVTFRCDPISEHNRLYWYRQTLGQGPEFLTYFQNEAQLEKSRLLSDRFSAERPKGSFSTLEIQRTEQGDSAMYLCASSLGLAGNEQFFGPGTRLTVL.

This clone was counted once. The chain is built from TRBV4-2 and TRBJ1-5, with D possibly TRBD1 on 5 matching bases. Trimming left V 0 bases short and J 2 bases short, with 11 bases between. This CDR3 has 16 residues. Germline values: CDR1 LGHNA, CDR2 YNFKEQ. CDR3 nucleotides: TGTGCCAGCAGCCAAGATCGGGGGTATGGCAATCAGCCCCAGCATTTT. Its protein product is CASSQDRGYGNQPQHF.